This TCR beta chain is drawn from a study of regulatory T cells in long-lasting Graves disease. Study-level results: Comparison showed that persistent patients shared more public clonotypes (about 3,000) than new patients (966). Persistent Graves' cases showed lower TCR diversity than newly diagnosed cases.

Documented time point: persistent/refractory GD, antithyroid drugs over 5 years with positive TRAb. Making the TCR library involved RNA that had been extracted from PBMCs. The CDR3 has 14 residues. CDR1 is LNHDA and CDR2 is SQIVND in the germline V gene (reference sequence). V lost 5 bases, J lost 6 bases, and 4 bases stayed unmatched. In regard to this clonotype: What it binds is not known.

Libraries of TCR beta came from iRepertoire HTBI primers plus Arm-PCR of CDR3 regions. One entry per CDR3 protein, called by TCRdb with MiXCR from the multiplex PCR reads. Of 300,000 to 350,000 distinct CDR3 sequences detected, about 18% appear once; the ten largest clones hold about 29%. The chain recombines TRBV19 with TRBJ1-6, with TRBD1 matching over 7 bases. Sequenced material: peripheral blood mononuclear cells (PBMCs), taken when the disease was refractory, from a patient treated with antithyroid drugs. The TCR comes from a female donor with Graves disease. Here the CDR3 DNA reads TGTGCCAGTAGTGGCCGGGACAGTAATTCACCCCTCCACTTT. Amino acids: CASSGRDSNSPLHF.